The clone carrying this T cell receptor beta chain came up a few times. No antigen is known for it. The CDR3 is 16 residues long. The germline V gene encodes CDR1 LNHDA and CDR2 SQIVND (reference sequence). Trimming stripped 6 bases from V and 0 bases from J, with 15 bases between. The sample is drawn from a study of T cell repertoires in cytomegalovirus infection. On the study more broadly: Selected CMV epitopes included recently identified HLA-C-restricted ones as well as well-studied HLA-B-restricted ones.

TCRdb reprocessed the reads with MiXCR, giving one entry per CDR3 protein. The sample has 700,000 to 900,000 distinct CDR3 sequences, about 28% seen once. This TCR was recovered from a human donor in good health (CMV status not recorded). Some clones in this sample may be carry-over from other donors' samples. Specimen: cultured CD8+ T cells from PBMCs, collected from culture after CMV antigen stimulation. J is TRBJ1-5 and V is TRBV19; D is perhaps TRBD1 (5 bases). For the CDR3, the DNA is TGTGCCAGTAGCCGTTACGGGGCAGCTAGCAATCAGCCCCAGCATTTT. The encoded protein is CASSRYGAASNQPQHF.